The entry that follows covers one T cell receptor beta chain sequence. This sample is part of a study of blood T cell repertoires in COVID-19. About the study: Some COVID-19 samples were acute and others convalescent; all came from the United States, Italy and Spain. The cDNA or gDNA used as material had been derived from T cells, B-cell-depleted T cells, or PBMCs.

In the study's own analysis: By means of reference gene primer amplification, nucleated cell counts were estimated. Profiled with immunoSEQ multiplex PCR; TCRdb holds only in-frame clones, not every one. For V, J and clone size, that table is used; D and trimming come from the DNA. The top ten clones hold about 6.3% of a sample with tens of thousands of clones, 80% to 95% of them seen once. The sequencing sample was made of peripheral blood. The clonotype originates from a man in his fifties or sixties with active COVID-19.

Here the CDR3 reads CASSPSGPGVGNTIYF. Written as DNA, the CDR3 is TGTGCCAGCTCACCAAGCGGGCCGGGAGTTGGAAACACCATATATTTT. The chain has TRBV18 and TRBJ1-3; D unresolved. CDR3 length: 16 residues. The germline CDR1 and CDR2 sequences are KGHSH and LQKENI. The V end was cut by 2 bases, the J end by 3 bases, with 14 bases between. The full variable domain, rest sourced from reference TRBV18 and TRBJ1-3, is NAGVMQNPRHLVRRRGQEARLRCSPMKGHSHVYWYRQLPEEGLKFMVYLQKENIIDESGMPKERFSAEFPKEGPSILRIQQVVRGDSAAYFCASSPSGPGVGNTIYFGEGSWLTVV.